This T cell receptor (beta chain) was profiled in a study of blood T cell repertoires in COVID-19. On the study more broadly: Some COVID-19 samples were acute and others convalescent; all came from the United States, Italy and Spain. PBMCs, B-cell-depleted T cells, or T cells were the source of the cDNA or gDNA that made up the material.

The germline V gene has CDR1 SGHAT and CDR2 FQNNGV. Deletions cut 7 bases from V and 1 base from J, with 12 bases between. This CDR3 region has 14 residues. The authors' processing: Scientists estimated how many nucleated cells there were by amplifying reference gene primers. The table came from immunoSEQ multiplex PCR; TCRdb's copy has only in-frame clones and leaves some out. D and trimming were read from the DNA, whereas the V and J calls and clone size are those reported in that table. In the table there are around 71,000 clones, roughly 80% of which are singletons. The TCR was taken from a man aged 70-80 years with acute or convalescent COVID-19. The sequenced material came from peripheral blood. The V call is TRBV11-2, the J call TRBJ2-3, with D perhaps matching TRBD1 (6 bases). CDR3 sequence: CASNSGQRTDTQYF. CDR3 sequence (DNA): TGTGCCAGCAATTCCGGACAGCGCACAGATACGCAGTATTTT.